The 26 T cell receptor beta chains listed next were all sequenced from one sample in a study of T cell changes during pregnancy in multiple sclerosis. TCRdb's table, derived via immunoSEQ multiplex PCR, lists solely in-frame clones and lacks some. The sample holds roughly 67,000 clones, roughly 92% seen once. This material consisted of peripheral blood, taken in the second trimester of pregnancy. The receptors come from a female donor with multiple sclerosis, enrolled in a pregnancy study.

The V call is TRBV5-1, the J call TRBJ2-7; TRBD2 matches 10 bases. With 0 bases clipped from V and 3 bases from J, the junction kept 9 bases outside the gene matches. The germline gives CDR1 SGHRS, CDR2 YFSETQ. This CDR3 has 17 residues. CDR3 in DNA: TGCGCCAGCAGCTTGGCCCCGGACCTAGCGGGAGTCTACGAGCAGTACTTC. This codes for CASSLAPDLAGVYEQYF.

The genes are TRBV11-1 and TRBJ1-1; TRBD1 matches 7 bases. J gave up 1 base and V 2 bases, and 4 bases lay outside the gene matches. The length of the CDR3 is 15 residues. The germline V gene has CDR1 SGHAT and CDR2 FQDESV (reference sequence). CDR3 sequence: CASSLTSGGNTEAFF. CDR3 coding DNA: TGTGCCAGCAGCTTAACGTCAGGGGGGAACACTGAAGCTTTCTTT.

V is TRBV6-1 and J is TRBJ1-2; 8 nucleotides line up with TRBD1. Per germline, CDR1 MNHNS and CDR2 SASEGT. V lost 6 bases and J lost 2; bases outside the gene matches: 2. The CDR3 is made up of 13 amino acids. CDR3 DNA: TGTGCCAGCAGGAGACAGGGGAACTATGGCTACACCTTC. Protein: CASRRQGNYGYTF.

The CDR3 DNA reads as TGTGCCAGCAGCCAGACAGGGCCCTATGGCTACACCTTC. It encodes CASSQTGPYGYTF. This chain uses TRBV7-2 with TRBJ1-2, with 7 bases that match TRBD1. This CDR3 contains 13 residues. Germline trimming cut 5 bases from V and 4 bases from J; bases unmatched to any gene: 4. CDR1 SGHTA and CDR2 FQGNSA come from the germline V gene.

Here the CDR3 DNA reads TGTGCCAGCAGGTCAGGGCCAGGGGAAAGCGGAAGCAATCAGCCCCAGCATTTT. Its translation is CASRSGPGESGSNQPQHF. V and J are TRBV2 and TRBJ1-5; D is perhaps TRBD1 (6 bases). Germline V CDR1 and CDR2: SNHLY, FYNNEI. The CDR3 length is 18 residues. The ends were cut back, 6 bases at V and 1 base at J, with 22 bases in the middle.

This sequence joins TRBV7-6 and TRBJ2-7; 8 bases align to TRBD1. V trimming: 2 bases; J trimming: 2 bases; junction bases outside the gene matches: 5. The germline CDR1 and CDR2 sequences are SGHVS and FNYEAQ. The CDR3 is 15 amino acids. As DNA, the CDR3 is TGTGCCAGCAGCTTAACCGGGACAGGAACCTACGAGCAGTACTTC. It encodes CASSLTGTGTYEQYF.

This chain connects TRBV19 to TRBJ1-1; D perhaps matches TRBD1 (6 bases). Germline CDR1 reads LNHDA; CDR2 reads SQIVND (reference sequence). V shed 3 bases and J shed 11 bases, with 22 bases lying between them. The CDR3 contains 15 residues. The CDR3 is CASSMGLTGRTWAFF. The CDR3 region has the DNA TGTGCCAGTAGTATGGGACTAACAGGGAGAACATGGGCTTTCTTT. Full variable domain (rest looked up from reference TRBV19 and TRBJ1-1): DGGITQSPKYLFRKEGQNVTLSCEQNLNHDAMYWYRQDPGQGLRLIYYSQIVNDFQKGDIAEGYSVSREKKESFPLTVTSAQKNPTAFYLCASSMGLTGRTWAFFGQGTRLTVV.

CDR3 region: CASSSSGANYEQYF. The CDR3 nucleotides read TGTGCCAGCAGCTCATCAGGGGCCAACTACGAGCAGTACTTC. The chain uses TRBV7-2 and TRBJ2-7, with D possibly TRBD1 on 6 matching bases. The V end was cut by 4 bases, the J end by 3 bases, with 13 bases between. CDR3 length equals 14 residues. The germline gives CDR1 SGHTA, CDR2 FQGNSA.

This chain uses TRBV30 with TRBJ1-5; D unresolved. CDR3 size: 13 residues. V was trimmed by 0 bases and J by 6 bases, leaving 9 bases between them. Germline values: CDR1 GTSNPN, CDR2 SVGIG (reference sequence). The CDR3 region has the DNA TGTGCCTGGAGTGTACGCGGATCTCAGCCCCAGCATTTT. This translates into CAWSVRGSQPQHF. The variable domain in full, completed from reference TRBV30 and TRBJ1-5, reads SQTIHQWPATLVQPVGSPLSLECTVEGTSNPNLYWYRQAAGRGLQLLFYSVGIGQISSEVPQNLSASRPQDRQFILSSKKLLLSDSGFYLCAWSVRGSQPQHFGDGTRLSIL.

The CDR3 nucleotides read TGTGCCAGCAGCCAAGAACTAGCGGGGGCCAATGAGCAGTTCTTC. Protein product: CASSQELAGANEQFF. The chain couples TRBV4-2 to TRBJ2-1; 11 nucleotides line up with TRBD2. This CDR3 has 15 amino acids. Unmatched junction bases numbered 1, after V lost 0 bases and J lost 6 bases. Germline V gene sequence: CDR1 LGHNA, CDR2 YNFKEQ.

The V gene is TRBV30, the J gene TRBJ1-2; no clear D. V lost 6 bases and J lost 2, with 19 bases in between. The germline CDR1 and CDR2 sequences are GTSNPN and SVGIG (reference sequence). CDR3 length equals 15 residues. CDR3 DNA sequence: TGTGCCTGCATAGTGGCTAGGAATGGAAACTATGGCTACACCTTC. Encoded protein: CACIVARNGNYGYTF.

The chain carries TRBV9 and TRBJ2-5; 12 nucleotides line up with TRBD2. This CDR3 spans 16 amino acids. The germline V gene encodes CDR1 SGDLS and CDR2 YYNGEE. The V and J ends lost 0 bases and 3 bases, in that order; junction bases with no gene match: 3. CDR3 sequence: CASSVELAGGKETQYF. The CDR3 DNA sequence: TGTGCCAGCAGCGTAGAACTAGCGGGGGGCAAAGAGACCCAGTACTTC.

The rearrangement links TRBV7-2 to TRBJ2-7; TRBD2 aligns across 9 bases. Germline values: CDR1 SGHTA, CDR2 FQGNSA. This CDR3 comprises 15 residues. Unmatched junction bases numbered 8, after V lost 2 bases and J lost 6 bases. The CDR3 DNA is TGTGCCAGCAGCTTACCACTAGCGGGCTTGGGCGAGCAGTACTTC. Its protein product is CASSLPLAGLGEQYF.

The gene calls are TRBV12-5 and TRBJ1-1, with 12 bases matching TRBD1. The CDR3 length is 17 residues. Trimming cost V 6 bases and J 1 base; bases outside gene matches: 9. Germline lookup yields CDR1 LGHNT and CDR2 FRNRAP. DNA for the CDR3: TGTGCTAGTGGCCCTTTGGGACAGGGGGCGGGGAACACTGAAGCTTTCTTT. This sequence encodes CASGPLGQGAGNTEAFF.

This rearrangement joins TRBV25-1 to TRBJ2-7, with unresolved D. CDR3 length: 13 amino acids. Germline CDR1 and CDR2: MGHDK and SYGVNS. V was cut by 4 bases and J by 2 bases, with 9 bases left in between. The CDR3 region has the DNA TGTGCCAGCAGTGTAACGGAGACCTACGAGCAGTACTTC. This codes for CASSVTETYEQYF.

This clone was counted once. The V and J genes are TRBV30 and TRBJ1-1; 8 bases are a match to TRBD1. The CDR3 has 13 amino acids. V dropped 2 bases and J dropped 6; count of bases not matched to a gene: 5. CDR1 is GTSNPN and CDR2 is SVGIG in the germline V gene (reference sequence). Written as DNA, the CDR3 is TGTGCCTGGAGTTCACAGGGGGACGCTGAAGCTTTCTTT. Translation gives CAWSSQGDAEAFF.

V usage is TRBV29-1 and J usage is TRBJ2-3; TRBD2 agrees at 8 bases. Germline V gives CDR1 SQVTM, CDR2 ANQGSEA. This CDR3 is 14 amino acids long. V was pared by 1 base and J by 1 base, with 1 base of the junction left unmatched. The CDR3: CSVEGRGGTDTQYF. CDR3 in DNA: TGCAGCGTTGAAGGGCGGGGGGGCACAGATACGCAGTATTTT.

The CDR3 protein is CASSQEDSYTGELFF. CDR3 sequence (DNA): TGCGCCAGCAGCCAAGAAGACAGCTACACCGGGGAGCTGTTTTTT. The chain carries TRBV4-3 and TRBJ2-2; TRBD1 is a possible D gene (5 bases). Between the trimmed V and J ends, which lost 0 bases and 3 bases, there was a span of 8 bases. The germline V gene encodes CDR1 LGHNA and CDR2 YSLEER. CDR3 size: 15 residues.

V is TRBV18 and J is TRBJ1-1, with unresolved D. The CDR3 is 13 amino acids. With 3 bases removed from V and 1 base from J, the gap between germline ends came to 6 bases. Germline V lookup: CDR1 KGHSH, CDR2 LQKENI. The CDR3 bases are TGTGCCAGCTCACCCCAGGAGAACACTGAAGCTTTCTTT. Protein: CASSPQENTEAFF.

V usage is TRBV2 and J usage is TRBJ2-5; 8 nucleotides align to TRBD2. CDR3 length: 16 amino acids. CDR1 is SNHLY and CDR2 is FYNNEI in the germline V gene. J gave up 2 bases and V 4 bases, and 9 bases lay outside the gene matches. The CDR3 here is CASSGSSGWGQETQYF. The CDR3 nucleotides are TGTGCCAGCAGTGGATCTAGCGGGTGGGGGCAAGAGACCCAGTACTTC.

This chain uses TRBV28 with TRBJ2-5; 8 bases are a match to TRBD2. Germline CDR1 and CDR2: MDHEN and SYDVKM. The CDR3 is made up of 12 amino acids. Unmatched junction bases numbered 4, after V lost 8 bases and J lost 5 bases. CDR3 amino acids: CASEGLEETQYF. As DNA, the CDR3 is TGTGCCAGCGAGGGACTAGAGGAGACCCAGTACTTC.

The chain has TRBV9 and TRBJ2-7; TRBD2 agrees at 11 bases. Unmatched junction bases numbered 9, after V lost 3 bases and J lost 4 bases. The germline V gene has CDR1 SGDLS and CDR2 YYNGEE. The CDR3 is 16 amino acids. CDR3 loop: CASSGRLAGTGYEQYF. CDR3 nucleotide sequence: TGTGCCAGCAGCGGACGACTAGCGGGGACTGGATACGAGCAGTACTTC.

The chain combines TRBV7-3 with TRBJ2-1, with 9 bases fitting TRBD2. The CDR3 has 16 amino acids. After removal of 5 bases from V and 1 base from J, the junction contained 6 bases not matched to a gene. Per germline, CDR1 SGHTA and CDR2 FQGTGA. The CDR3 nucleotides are TGTGCCAGCAGCCGACTGAGCGGGGGGTCCTACAATGAGCAGTTCTTC. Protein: CASSRLSGGSYNEQFF.

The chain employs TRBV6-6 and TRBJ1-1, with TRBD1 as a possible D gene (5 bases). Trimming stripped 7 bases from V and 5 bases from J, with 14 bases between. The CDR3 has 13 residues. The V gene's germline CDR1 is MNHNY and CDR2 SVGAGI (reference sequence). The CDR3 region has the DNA TGTGCCAGCAAGCCAACCAGGGATACTGAAGCTTTCTTT. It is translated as CASKPTRDTEAFF.

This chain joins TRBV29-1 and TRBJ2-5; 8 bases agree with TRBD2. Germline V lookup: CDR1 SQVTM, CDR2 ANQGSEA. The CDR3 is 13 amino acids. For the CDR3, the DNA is TGCAGTGCGCGGACGGGGGGGGGAGAGACCCAGTACTTC. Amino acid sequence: CSARTGGGETQYF.

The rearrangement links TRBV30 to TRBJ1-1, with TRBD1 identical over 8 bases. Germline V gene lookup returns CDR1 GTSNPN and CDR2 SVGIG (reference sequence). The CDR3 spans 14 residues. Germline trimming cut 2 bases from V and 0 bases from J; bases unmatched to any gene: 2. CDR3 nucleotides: TGTGCCTGGAGTCCAGGGGGCATGAACACTGAAGCTTTCTTT. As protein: CAWSPGGMNTEAFF. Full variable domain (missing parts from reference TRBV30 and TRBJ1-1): SQTIHQWPATLVQPVGSPLSLECTVEGTSNPNLYWYRQAAGRGLQLLFYSVGIGQISSEVPQNLSASRPQDRQFILSSKKLLLSDSGFYLCAWSPGGMNTEAFFGQGTRLTVV.